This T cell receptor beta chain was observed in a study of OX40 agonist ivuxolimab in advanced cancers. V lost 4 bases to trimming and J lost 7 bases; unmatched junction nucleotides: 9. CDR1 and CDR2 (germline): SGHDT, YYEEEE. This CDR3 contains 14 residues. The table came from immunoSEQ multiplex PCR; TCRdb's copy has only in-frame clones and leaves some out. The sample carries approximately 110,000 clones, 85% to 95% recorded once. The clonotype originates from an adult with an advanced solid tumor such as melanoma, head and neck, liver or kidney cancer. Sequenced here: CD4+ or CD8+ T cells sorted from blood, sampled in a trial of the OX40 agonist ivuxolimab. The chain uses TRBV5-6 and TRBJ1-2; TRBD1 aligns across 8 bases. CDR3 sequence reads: CASSHGQGMGGYTF. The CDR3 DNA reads TGTGCCAGCAGCCACGGACAGGGAATGGGTGGCTACACCTTC.